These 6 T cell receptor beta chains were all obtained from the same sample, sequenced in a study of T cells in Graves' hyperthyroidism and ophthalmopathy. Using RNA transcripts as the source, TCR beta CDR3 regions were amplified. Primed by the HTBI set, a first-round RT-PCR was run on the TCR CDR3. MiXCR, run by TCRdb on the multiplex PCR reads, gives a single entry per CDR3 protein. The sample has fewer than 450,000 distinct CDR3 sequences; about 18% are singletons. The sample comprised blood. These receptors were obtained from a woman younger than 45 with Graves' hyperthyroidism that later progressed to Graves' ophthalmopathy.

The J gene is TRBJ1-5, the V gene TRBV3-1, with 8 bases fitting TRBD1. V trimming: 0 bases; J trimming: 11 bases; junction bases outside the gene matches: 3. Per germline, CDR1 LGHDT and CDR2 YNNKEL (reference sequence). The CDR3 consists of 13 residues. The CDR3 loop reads CASSQDRGRSQHF. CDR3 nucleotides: TGTGCCAGCAGCCAAGACAGGGGGCGGTCCCAGCATTTT.

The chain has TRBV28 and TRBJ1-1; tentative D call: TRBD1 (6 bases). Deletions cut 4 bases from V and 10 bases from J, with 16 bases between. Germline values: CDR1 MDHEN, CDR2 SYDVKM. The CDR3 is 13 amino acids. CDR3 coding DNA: TGTGCCAGCAGTTCCCCTCTACAGGGTGCAGCTTTCTTT. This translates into CASSSPLQGAAFF.

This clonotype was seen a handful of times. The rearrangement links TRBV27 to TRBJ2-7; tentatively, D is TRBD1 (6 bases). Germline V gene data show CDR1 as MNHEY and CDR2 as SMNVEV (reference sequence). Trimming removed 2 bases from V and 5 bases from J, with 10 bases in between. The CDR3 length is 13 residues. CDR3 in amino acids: CASSLIQGHEQYF. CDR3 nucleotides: TGTGCCAGCAGTTTAATCCAGGGGCACGAGCAGTACTTC.

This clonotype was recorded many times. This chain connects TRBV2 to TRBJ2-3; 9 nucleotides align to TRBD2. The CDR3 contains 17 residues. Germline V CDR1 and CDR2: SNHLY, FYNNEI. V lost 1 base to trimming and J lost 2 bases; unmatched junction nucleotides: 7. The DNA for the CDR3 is TGTGCCAGCAGTGAAGGAGGGACTAGCCTGTTCACAGATACGCAGTATTTT. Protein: CASSEGGTSLFTDTQYF.

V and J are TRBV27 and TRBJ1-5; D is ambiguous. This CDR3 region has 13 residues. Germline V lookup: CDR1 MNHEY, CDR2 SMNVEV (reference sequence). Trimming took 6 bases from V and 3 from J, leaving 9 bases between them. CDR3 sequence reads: CASSQAVNQPQHF. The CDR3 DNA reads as TGTGCCAGCAGCCAGGCCGTCAATCAGCCCCAGCATTTT.

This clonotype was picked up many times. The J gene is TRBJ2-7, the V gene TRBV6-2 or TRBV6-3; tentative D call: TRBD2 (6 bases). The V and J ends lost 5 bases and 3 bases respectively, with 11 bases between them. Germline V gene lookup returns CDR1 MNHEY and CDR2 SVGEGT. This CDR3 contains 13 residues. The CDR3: CASSLLGGYEQYF. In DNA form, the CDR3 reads TGTGCCAGCAGTCTACTGGGGGGCTACGAGCAGTACTTC.